The rows below give T cell receptor beta chains drawn from one sample of a study of T-cell memory formation after mild COVID-19. TCRdb reprocessed the 5' RACE reads via MiXCR and lists one record per CDR3 protein. The sample lists roughly 410,000 distinct CDR3 sequences, 20% to 25% occurring once. Sequencing was done on a sample of PBMCs or a T cell subset sorted from them (not recorded which). Every receptor here comes from an adult woman who had mild COVID-19 (a few samples of this study predate the infection). Cell type and time point are not known. Both conserved end residues are part of each CDR3. The D gene is left open where the match is weak. Only part of the rows carry a size: once, few, many, or a class if the clone is expanded.

CDR3 | DNA | D | V | size | J
CASRKQGANYGYTF | TGTGCCAGCAGGAAACAGGGAGCGAACTATGGCTACACCTTC | - | TRBV6-5 | - | TRBJ1-2
CASSLVPDRFNEQFF | TGTGCCAGCAGCTTAGTTCCCGACAGGTTCAATGAGCAGTTCTTC | - | TRBV7-9 | few | TRBJ2-1
CASGRQGGYGYTF | TGTGCCAGCGGACGACAGGGGGGCTATGGCTACACCTTC | TRBD1 | TRBV6-2/TRBV6-3 | - | TRBJ1-2
CSATPTHWGYTF | TGCAGTGCTACCCCCACCCACTGGGGCTACACCTTC | - | TRBV20-1 | few | TRBJ1-2
CASSATGGAGYGYTF | TGTGCCAGCAGTGCCACAGGGGGCGCGGGCTATGGCTACACCTTC | TRBD1 | TRBV27 | few | TRBJ1-2
CASSWQGAKNTEAFF | TGCGCCAGCAGCTGGCAGGGGGCCAAGAACACTGAAGCTTTCTTT | TRBD1 | TRBV5-1 | few | TRBJ1-1
CASKQGKTGVPTRALNTGELFF | TGTGCCAGCAAACAGGGAAAGACAGGGGTCCCTACTCGGGCCCTGAACACCGGGGAGCTGTTTTTT | TRBD1 | TRBV6-2/TRBV6-3 | few | TRBJ2-2
CASSSASGGTYEQYF | TGTGCCAGCAGCTCGGCTAGCGGGGGGACCTACGAGCAGTACTTC | TRBD2 | TRBV5-4 | - | TRBJ2-7
CASSDTGFGADTQYF | TGTGCCAGCAGCGACACAGGGTTCGGAGCAGATACGCAGTATTTT | - | TRBV7-8 | - | TRBJ2-3
CASRQGPGNTIYF | TGTGCCAGCAGGCAGGGCCCTGGAAACACCATATATTTT | - | TRBV2 | - | TRBJ1-3
CAWSIYNEQFF | TGTGCCTGGAGTATCTACAATGAGCAGTTCTTC | - | TRBV30 | many | TRBJ2-1
CASSSPTGRKNSPLHF | TGTGCCAGCAGTTCACCCACGGGACGGAAAAATTCACCCCTCCACTTT | - | TRBV6-2/TRBV6-3 | few | TRBJ1-6
CASSYSQVAYEQYF | TGTGCCAGCAGTTATTCGCAGGTTGCCTACGAGCAGTACTTC | - | TRBV6-2/TRBV6-3 | few | TRBJ2-7
CATSEPLGDTQYF | TGTGCCACCAGTGAACCCCTGGGAGATACGCAGTATTTT | - | TRBV24-1 | few | TRBJ2-3
CASSKAPGEAGGLTASTDTQYF | TGTGCCAGCAGCAAAGCGCCAGGAGAAGCGGGAGGTCTTACGGCTAGCACAGATACGCAGTATTTT | - | TRBV21-1 | few | TRBJ2-3
CASTQGGLPPYEQYF | TGTGCCAGTACCCAGGGAGGACTTCCACCCTACGAGCAGTACTTC | - | TRBV19 | - | TRBJ2-7
CSGQLIPPYEQYF | TGCAGTGGTCAACTTATTCCCCCCTACGAGCAGTACTTC | - | TRBV20-1 | few | TRBJ2-7
CASGTANTEAFF | TGTGCCAGTGGGACGGCGAACACTGAAGCTTTCTTT | - | TRBV7-9 | - | TRBJ1-1
CASSGSPGQPQHF | TGTGCCAGCAGTGGGAGTCCCGGCCAGCCCCAGCATTTT | - | TRBV6-4 | - | TRBJ1-5
CASRDTYYEQYF | TGTGCCAGCCGGGACACATACTACGAGCAGTACTTC | - | TRBV25-1 | few | TRBJ2-7
CASSPPTRYEQYF | TGTGCCAGCAGCCCACCGACAAGATACGAGCAGTACTTC | - | TRBV3-1 | - | TRBJ2-7
CASSSRTSGSGEQFF | TGCGCCAGCAGCTCAAGGACTAGCGGGAGTGGTGAGCAGTTCTTC | TRBD2 | TRBV5-1 | - | TRBJ2-1
CASSQGTGGVSPLHF | TGTGCCAGCAGCCAAGGGACAGGGGGAGTTTCACCCCTCCACTTT | TRBD1 | TRBV3-1 | once | TRBJ1-6
CASTLDNSYEQYF | TGCGCCAGCACCTTAGACAACTCCTACGAGCAGTACTTC | - | TRBV5-1 | many | TRBJ2-7
CASSETRGVGETQYF | TGCGCCAGCAGTGAGACCCGGGGGGTCGGTGAGACCCAGTACTTC | TRBD2 | TRBV10-2 | - | TRBJ2-5
CASSEQQAPEYGYTF | TGTGCCAGCAGTGAACAGCAGGCCCCTGAGTATGGCTACACCTTC | - | TRBV2 | - | TRBJ1-2
CASSSGGTQYF | TGTGCCAGCAGTTCGGGAGGTACGCAGTATTTT | TRBD2 | TRBV12-3/TRBV12-4 | many | TRBJ2-3
CASSLQLGDTQYF | TGTGCCAGCAGTTTACAACTAGGCGATACGCAGTATTTT | - | TRBV12-3/TRBV12-4 | - | TRBJ2-3
CASSLTVMGSVRAGELFF | TGCGCCAGCAGCCTTACCGTTATGGGCTCCGTCCGGGCCGGGGAGCTGTTTTTT | - | TRBV5-1 | few | TRBJ2-2
CASRPGGETQYF | TGTGCCAGCAGACCAGGAGGAGAGACCCAGTACTTC | - | TRBV12-3/TRBV12-4 | few | TRBJ2-5
CATPIGLCETQYF | TGTGCCACCCCCATTGGCCTCTGTGAGACCCAGTACTTC | - | TRBV27 | few | TRBJ2-5
CASSLGGTRELFF | TGCGCCAGCAGCTTGGGCGGCACCCGAGAGCTGTTTTTT | - | TRBV5-1 | - | TRBJ2-2
CASSSASIGPSTDTQYF | TGTGCCAGCAGTTCCGCATCAATTGGCCCTAGCACAGATACGCAGTATTTT | - | TRBV12-3/TRBV12-4 | few | TRBJ2-3
CAWSVGGRSTDTQYF | TGTGCCTGGAGTGTAGGCGGGAGGAGCACAGATACGCAGTATTTT | TRBD2 | TRBV30 | few | TRBJ2-3
CASSLGGGPLQYF | TGTGCCAGCAGCTTAGGGGGGGGTCCCCTGCAGTATTTT | TRBD2 | TRBV7-2 | - | TRBJ2-3
CASSVGRGASYEQYF | TGTGCCAGTAGTGTAGGCAGGGGGGCTTCCTACGAGCAGTACTTC | - | TRBV19 | - | TRBJ2-7
CASSVAPRDGYTF | TGTGCCAGCAGCGTAGCCCCACGCGATGGCTACACCTTC | - | TRBV9 | - | TRBJ1-2
CASSEQGTYGYTF | TGTGCCAGCAGTGAACAGGGGACCTATGGCTACACCTTC | TRBD1 | TRBV6-2/TRBV6-3 | - | TRBJ1-2
CSAHRLAGATYEQYF | TGCAGTGCCCATCGCCTAGCGGGGGCAACCTACGAGCAGTACTTC | TRBD2 | TRBV20-1 | - | TRBJ2-7
CASSLGGLGAGELFF | TGTGCCAGCAGCTTAGGGGGACTAGGGGCCGGGGAGCTGTTTTTT | TRBD2 | TRBV7-2 | few | TRBJ2-2
CASSIGTPNTGELFF | TGTGCCAGCTCAATCGGGACACCGAACACCGGGGAGCTGTTTTTT | - | TRBV18 | few | TRBJ2-2
CASSFPNREGLNTEAFF | TGTGCCAGCAGTTTCCCGAACCGGGAGGGCTTGAACACTGAAGCTTTCTTT | - | TRBV12-3/TRBV12-4 | - | TRBJ1-1
CSASRQLYEQYF | TGCAGTGCTAGCCGACAGCTCTACGAGCAGTACTTC | - | TRBV20-1 | - | TRBJ2-7
CASSSFSAREKTQYF | TGTGCCAGCAGTTCCTTTTCAGCCCGGGAGAAGACCCAGTACTTC | - | TRBV12-3/TRBV12-4 | - | TRBJ2-5
CASSSTAKNIQYF | TGCGCCAGCAGCTCGACAGCCAAAAACATTCAGTACTTC | - | TRBV5-1 | many | TRBJ2-4
CASSLGTDKGSRKLSF | TGTGCCAGCAGTCTCGGGACGGACAAAGGTTCTAGAAAACTTTCCTTC | - | TRBV7-2 | many | TRBJ1-2
CASSDPEGGEETQYF | TGTGCCAGCAGCGACCCGGAGGGAGGGGAAGAGACCCAGTACTTC | TRBD2 | TRBV7-9 | - | TRBJ2-5
CASSSLAGVGEQYF | TGTGCCAGCAGCTCACTAGCGGGAGTTGGCGAGCAGTACTTC | TRBD2 | TRBV7-2 | few | TRBJ2-7
CASSQGRSWETQYF | TGTGCCAGCAGCCAGGGGCGTTCCTGGGAGACCCAGTACTTC | - | TRBV5-6 | few | TRBJ2-5
CSARSGGASYEQYF | TGCAGTGCAAGGAGCGGGGGGGCCTCCTACGAGCAGTACTTC | TRBD2 | TRBV20-1 | - | TRBJ2-7
CASSQEFVGSSGANVLTF | TGTGCCAGCAGCCAAGAATTCGTCGGAAGCTCTGGGGCCAACGTCCTGACTTTC | - | TRBV4-2 | few | TRBJ2-6